The entry below gives a single T cell receptor beta chain sequence along with its context. This specimen belongs to a study of shared clonotypes between healthy human individuals. Study-level background: The donor pool was made up of a couple of women and a few men aged 18 to 49.

Deep was the level used in running the assay. Assay: immunoSEQ multiplex PCR; the TCRdb copy retains only in-frame clones and omits some. The sample has about 1 million clones, around 74% seen once. From germline, CDR1 is MNHEY and CDR2 SMNVEV (reference sequence). There are 14 residues in the CDR3. Between the trimmed V and J ends, which lost 5 bases and 7 bases, there was a span of 14 bases. Specimen: memory CD4+ T cells sorted from blood. Subset meaning: CD45RA-negative fraction. The rearrangement joins TRBV27 to TRBJ1-4, with D tentatively TRBD1 (6 bases). The clonotype was recovered from a man in his late teens or twenties in good health. The CDR3 region has the DNA TGTGCCAGCAGTCAACAGGGCTTGGGTGAAAAACTGTTTTTT. This encodes CASSQQGLGEKLFF. The whole variable domain, remainder taken from reference TRBV27 and TRBJ1-4, is EAQVTQNPRYLITVTGKKLTVTCSQNMNHEYMSWYRQDPGLGLRQIYYSMNVEVTDKGDVPEGYKVSRKEKRNFPLILESPSPNQTSLYFCASSQQGLGEKLFFGSGTQLSVL.